The clone carrying this TCR beta chain was seen ten or more times. The cDNA was generated through 5'RACE incorporating 10-nucleotide random UMIs. From the 5' RACE reads, TCRdb called clonotypes with MiXCR, one entry per CDR3 protein. The sample shows tens of thousands of distinct CDR3 sequences, approximately 3.6% of them seen only once. The sample belongs to a study of neurological immune-mediated disorders. This clonotype originated in a woman aged 40 to 55 with multiple sclerosis. The sample taken for sequencing was CD4+ T cells from blood.

In DNA form, the CDR3 reads TGCGCCAGCAGCCGCAACTCTGGGCAGCGAGACTATGGCTACACCTTC. It is translated as CASSRNSGQRDYGYTF. The chain uses TRBV5-1 and TRBJ1-2; D unresolved. The CDR3 contains 16 residues. The germline V gene has CDR1 SGHRS and CDR2 YFSETQ. V lost 4 bases, J lost 3 bases, and 19 bases lay in between.